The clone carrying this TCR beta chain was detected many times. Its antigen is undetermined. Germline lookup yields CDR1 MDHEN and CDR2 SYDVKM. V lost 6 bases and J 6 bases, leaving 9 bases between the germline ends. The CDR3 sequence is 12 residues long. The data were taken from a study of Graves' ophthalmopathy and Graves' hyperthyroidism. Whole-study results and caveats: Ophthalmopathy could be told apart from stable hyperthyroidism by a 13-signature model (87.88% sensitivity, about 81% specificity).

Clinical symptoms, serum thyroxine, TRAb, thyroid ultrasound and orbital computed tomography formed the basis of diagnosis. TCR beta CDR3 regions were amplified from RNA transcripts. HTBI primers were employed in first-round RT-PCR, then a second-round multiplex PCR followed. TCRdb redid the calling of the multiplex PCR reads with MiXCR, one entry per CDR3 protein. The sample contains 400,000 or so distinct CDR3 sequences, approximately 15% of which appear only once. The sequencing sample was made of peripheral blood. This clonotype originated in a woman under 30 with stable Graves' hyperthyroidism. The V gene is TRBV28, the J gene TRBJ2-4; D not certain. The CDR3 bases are TGTGCCAGCAGCCAAAACAGAAACATTCAGTACTTC. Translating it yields CASSQNRNIQYF.